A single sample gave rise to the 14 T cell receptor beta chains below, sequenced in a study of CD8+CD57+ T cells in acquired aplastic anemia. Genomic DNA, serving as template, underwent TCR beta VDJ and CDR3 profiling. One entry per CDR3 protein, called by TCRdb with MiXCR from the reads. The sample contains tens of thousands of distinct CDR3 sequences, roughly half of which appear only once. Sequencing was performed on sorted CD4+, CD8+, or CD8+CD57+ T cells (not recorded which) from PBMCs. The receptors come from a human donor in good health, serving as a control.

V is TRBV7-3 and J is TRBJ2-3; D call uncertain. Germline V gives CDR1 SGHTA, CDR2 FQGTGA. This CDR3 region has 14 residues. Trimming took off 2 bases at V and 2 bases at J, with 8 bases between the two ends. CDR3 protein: CASSLSKSTDTQYF. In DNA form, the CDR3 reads TGTGCCAGCAGCTTATCCAAGTCCACAGATACGCAGTATTTT.

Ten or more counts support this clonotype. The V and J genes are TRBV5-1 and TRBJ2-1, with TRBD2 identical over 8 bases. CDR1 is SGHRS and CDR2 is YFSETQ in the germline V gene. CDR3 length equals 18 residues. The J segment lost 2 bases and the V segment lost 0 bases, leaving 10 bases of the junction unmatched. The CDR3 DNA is TGCGCCAGCAGCTTGGGGGGGGGTAGCGGGAATCCCTACAATGAGCAGTTCTTC. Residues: CASSLGGGSGNPYNEQFF.

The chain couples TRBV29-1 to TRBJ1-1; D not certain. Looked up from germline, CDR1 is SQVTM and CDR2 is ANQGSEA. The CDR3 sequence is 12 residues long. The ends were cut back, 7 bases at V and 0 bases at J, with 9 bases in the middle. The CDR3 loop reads CSAHLMNTEAFF. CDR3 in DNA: TGCAGCGCGCACTTAATGAACACTGAAGCTTTCTTT.

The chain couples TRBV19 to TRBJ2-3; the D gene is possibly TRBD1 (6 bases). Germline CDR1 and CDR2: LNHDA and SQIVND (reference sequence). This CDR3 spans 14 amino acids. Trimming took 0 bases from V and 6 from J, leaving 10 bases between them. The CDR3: CASSIENREDTQYF. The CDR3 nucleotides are TGTGCCAGTAGTATAGAGAACAGGGAGGATACGCAGTATTTT.

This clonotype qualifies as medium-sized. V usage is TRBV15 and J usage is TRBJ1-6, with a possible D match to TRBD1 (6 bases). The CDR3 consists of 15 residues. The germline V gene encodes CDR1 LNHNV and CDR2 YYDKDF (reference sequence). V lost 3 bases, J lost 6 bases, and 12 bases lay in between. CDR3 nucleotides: TGTGCCACCAGCAGGGTACAGGGCACTAATTCACCCCTCCACTTT. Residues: CATSRVQGTNSPLHF. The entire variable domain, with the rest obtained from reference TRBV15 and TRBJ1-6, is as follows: DAMVIQNPRYQVTQFGKPVTLSCSQTLNHNVMYWYQQKSSQAPKLLFHYYDKDFNNEADTPDNFQSRRPNTSFCFLDIRSPGLGDTAMYLCATSRVQGTNSPLHFGNGTRLTVT.

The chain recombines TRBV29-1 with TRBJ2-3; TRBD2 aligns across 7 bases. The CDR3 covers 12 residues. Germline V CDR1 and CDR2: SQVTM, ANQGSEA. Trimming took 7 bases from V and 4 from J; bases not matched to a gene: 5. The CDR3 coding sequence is TGCAGCGGACGGGGGGATCCAGATACGCAGTATTTT. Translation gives CSGRGDPDTQYF.

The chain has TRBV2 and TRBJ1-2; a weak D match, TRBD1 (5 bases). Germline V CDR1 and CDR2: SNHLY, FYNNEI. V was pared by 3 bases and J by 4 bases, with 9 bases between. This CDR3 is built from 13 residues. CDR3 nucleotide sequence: TGTGCCAGCAGTGACGAGGGGAGCTATGGCTACACCTTC. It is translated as CASSDEGSYGYTF. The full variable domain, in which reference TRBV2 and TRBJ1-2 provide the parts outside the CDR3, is EPEVTQTPSHQVTQMGQEVILRCVPISNHLYFYWYRQILGQKVEFLVSFYNNEISEKSEIFDDQFSVERPDGSNFTLKIRSTKLEDSAMYFCASSDEGSYGYTFGSGTRLTVV.

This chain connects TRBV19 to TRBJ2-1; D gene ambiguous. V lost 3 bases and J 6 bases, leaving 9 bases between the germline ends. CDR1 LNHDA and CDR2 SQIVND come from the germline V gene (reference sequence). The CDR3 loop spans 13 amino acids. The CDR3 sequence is CASSMVTGNEQFF. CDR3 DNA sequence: TGTGCCAGTAGTATGGTGACGGGCAATGAGCAGTTCTTC.

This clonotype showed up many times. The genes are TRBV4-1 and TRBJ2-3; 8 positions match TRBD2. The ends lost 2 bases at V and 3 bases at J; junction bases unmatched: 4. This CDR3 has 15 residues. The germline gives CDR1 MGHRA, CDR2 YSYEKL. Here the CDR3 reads CASSQLTSETDTQYF. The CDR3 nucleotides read TGCGCCAGCAGCCAATTGACTAGCGAGACAGATACGCAGTATTTT.

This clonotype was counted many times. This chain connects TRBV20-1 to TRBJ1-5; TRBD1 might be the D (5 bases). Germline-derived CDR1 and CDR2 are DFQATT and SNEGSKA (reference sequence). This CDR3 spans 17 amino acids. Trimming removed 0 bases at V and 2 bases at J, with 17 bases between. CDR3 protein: CSARDLWGEEGNQPQHF. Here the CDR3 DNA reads TGCAGTGCTAGAGATCTTTGGGGGGAAGAAGGCAATCAGCCCCAGCATTTT.

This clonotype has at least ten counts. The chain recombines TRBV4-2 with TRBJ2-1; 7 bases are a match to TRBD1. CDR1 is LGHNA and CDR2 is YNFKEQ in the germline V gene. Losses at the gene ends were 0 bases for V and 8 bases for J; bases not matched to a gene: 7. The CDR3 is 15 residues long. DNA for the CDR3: TGTGCCAGCAGCCAAGAAGGGGGCCAGGGGTATGAGCAGTTCTTC. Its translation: CASSQEGGQGYEQFF.

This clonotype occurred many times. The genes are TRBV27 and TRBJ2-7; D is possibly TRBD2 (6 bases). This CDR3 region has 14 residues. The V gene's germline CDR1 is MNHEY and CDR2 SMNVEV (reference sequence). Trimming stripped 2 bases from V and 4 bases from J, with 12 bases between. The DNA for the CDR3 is TGTGCCAGCAGTTTAGTCGGGGGTCCTTACGAGCAGTACTTC. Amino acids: CASSLVGGPYEQYF.

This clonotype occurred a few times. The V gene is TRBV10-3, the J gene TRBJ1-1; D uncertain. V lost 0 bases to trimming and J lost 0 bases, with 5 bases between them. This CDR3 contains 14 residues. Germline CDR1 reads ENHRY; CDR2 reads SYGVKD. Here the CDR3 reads CAISESGLNTEAFF. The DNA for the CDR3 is TGTGCCATCAGTGAGTCTGGACTGAACACTGAAGCTTTCTTT.

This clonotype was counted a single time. CDR3 protein: CASSSPSGQGGTYEQYF. As DNA, the CDR3 is TGTGCCAGCAGCTCCCCCTCGGGACAGGGTGGGACCTACGAGCAGTACTTC. The chain uses TRBV9 and TRBJ2-7; 9 bases align to TRBD1. V lost 4 bases, J lost 2 bases, and 13 bases stayed unmatched. The CDR3 has 17 residues. Germline values: CDR1 SGDLS, CDR2 YYNGEE.